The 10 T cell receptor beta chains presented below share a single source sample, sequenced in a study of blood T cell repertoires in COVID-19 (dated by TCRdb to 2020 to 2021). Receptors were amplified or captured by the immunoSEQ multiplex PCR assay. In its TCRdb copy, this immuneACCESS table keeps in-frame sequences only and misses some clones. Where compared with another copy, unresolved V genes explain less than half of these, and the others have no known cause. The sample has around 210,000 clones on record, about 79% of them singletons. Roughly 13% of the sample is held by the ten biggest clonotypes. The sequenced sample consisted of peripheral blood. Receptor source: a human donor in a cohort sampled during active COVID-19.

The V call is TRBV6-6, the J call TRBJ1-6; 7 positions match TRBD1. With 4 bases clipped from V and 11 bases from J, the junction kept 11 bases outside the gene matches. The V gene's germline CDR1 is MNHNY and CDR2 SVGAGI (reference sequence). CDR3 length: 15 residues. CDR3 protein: CASSSDRRLNPPLHF. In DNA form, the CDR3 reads TGTGCCAGCAGTTCGGACAGGCGACTGAATCCACCCCTCCACTTT.

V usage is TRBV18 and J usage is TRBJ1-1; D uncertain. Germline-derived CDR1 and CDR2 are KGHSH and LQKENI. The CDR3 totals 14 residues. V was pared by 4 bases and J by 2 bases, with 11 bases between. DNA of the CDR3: TGTGCCAGCTCACGGCGGGATAGAAACACTGAAGCTTTCTTT. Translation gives CASSRRDRNTEAFF. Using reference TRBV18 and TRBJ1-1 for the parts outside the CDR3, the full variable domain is NAGVMQNPRHLVRRRGQEARLRCSPMKGHSHVYWYRQLPEEGLKFMVYLQKENIIDESGMPKERFSAEFPKEGPSILRIQQVVRGDSAAYFCASSRRDRNTEAFFGQGTRLTVV.

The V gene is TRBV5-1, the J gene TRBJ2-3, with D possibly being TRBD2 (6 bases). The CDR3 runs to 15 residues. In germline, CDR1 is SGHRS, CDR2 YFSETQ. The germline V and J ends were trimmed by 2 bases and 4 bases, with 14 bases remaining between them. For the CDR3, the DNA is TGCGCCAGCAGCTTACCGGGACTCGGAGCAGATACGCAGTATTTT. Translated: CASSLPGLGADTQYF.

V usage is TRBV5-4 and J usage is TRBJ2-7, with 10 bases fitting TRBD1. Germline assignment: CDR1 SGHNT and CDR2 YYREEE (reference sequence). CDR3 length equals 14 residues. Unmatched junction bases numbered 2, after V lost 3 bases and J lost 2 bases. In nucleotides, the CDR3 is TGTGCCAGCAGCTCGACAGGGGGCGCCTACGAGCAGTACTTC. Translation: CASSSTGGAYEQYF.

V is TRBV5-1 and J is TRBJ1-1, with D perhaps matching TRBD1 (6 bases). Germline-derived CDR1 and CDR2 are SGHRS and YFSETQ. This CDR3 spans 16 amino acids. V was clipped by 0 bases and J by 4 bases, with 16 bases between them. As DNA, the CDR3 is TGCGCCAGCAGCTTGGGCCACAGGGACATTAGCACTGAAGCTTTCTTT. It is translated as CASSLGHRDISTEAFF.

The CDR3 DNA follows: TGTGCCAGCAGCTTGGTCGGGCAGCCCCAGCATTTT. This translates into CASSLVGQPQHF. V and J are TRBV5-4 and TRBJ1-5; D ambiguous. V lost 0 bases to trimming and J lost 7 bases, with 5 bases between them. This CDR3 region has 12 residues. CDR1 SGHNT and CDR2 YYREEE come from the germline V gene (reference sequence).

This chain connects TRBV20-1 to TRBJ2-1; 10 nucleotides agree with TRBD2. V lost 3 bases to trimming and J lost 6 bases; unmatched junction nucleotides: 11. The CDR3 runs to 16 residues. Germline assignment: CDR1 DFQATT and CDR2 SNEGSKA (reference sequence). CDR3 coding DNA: TGCAGTGCTAGTCTCAGCGGGAGGGCACCGGGCAATGAGCAGTTCTTC. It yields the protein CSASLSGRAPGNEQFF.

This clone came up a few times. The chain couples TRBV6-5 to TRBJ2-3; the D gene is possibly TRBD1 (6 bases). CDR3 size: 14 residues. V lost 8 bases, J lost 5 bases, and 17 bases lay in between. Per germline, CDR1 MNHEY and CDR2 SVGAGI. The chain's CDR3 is CASSDTGSLDTQYF. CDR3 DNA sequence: TGTGCCAGCTCTGACACAGGGAGCTTAGATACGCAGTATTTT.

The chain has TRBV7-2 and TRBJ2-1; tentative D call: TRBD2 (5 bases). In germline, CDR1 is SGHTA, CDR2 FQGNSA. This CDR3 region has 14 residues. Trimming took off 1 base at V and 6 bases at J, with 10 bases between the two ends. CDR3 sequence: CASSLDLARNEQFF. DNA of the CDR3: TGTGCCAGCAGCTTAGACCTAGCTCGCAATGAGCAGTTCTTC.

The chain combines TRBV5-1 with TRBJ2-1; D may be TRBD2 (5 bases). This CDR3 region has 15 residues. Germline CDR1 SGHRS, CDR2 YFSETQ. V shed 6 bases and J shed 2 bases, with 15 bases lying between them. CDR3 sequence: CASNNGRATYNEQFF. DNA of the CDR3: TGCGCCAGCAATAACGGGCGGGCGACCTACAATGAGCAGTTCTTC.